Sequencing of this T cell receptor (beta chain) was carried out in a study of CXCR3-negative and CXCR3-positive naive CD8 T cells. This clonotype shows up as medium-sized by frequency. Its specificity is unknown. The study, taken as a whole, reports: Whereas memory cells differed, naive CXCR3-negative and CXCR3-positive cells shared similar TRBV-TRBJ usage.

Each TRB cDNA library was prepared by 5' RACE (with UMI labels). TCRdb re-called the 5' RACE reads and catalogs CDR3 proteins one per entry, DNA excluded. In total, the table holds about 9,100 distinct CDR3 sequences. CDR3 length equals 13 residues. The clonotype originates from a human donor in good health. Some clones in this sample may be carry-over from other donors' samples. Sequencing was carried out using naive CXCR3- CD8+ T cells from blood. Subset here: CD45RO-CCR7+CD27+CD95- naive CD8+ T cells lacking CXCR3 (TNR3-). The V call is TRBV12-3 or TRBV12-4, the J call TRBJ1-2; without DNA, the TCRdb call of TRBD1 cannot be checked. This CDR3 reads CASTLTLSLGYTF.